Listed here are 29 T cell receptor beta chains from one sample, sequenced in a study of control samples from healthy donors and cancer patients. Produced via immunoSEQ multiplex PCR; TCRdb's table is partial and in-frame only. The sample shows hundreds of thousands of clones, 80% to 95% of them seen only once. Source material: PBMCs. The receptors derive from a man aged 40-50 years with head and neck cancer.

Concerning this clone itself: This specimen includes other DNA sequences encoding the same CDR3. This chain connects TRBV4-3 to TRBJ1-6; D gene ambiguous. Per the germline V gene, CDR1 is LGHNA and CDR2 is YSLEER. CDR3 length: 15 amino acids. V lost 0 bases, J lost 7 bases, and 10 bases lay in between. The CDR3 sequence is CASSQEEGRNSPLHF. CDR3 bases: TGCGCCAGCAGCCAAGAAGAAGGAAGAAATTCACCCCTCCACTTT.

This chain joins TRBV5-6 and TRBJ1-6; a weak D match, TRBD1 (5 bases). Trimming stripped 0 bases from V and 10 bases from J, with 11 bases between. Germline lookup yields CDR1 SGHDT and CDR2 YYEEEE. The CDR3 has 14 residues. The CDR3 DNA follows: TGTGCCAGCAGCTTGGGGCCAGGGAACTCACCCCTCCACTTT. Translated: CASSLGPGNSPLHF. Variable domain in full (rest from reference TRBV5-6 and TRBJ1-6): DAGVTQSPTHLIKTRGQQVTLRCSPKSGHDTVSWYQQALGQGPQFIFQYYEEEERQRGNFPDRFSGHQFPNYSSELNVNALLLGDSALYLCASSLGPGNSPLHFGNGTRLTVT.

The rearrangement links TRBV3-1 (or the pseudogene TRBV3-2) to TRBJ1-2, with D perhaps TRBD1 (5 bases). The CDR3 loop spans 16 amino acids. From germline, CDR1 is LGHDT and CDR2 YNNKEL (reference sequence). V was shortened by 4 bases and J by 2 bases, with 17 bases between the two germline ends. CDR3 sequence: CASSRGRTAENYGYTF. The DNA of the CDR3 is TGTGCCAGCAGCCGGGGCCGGACGGCGGAGAACTATGGCTACACCTTC.

This clone was counted a single time. V gene TRBV5-1 combines with J gene TRBJ1-2; D is possibly TRBD1 (5 bases). Germline CDR1 and CDR2: SGHRS and YFSETQ. V dropped 4 bases and J dropped 0 bases, with 19 bases sitting between them. CDR3 length: 17 residues. CDR3 nucleotides: TGCGCCAGCAGCCCCCAGGATCCGACAGCAACTAACTATGGCTACACCTTC. Its translation: CASSPQDPTATNYGYTF.

This rearrangement joins TRBV7-6 to TRBJ2-2; D gene unclear. From germline, CDR1 is SGHVS and CDR2 FNYEAQ. V shed 2 bases and J shed 0 bases, with 16 bases lying between them. The CDR3 has 18 amino acids. Here the CDR3 reads CASSLNPSMFANTGELFF. The CDR3 nucleotides read TGTGCCAGCAGCTTAAATCCCAGTATGTTCGCGAACACCGGGGAGCTGTTTTTT.

This chain uses TRBV19 with TRBJ2-2; the D gene is possibly TRBD1 (5 bases). Trimming removed 8 bases from V and 0 bases from J, with 16 bases in between. The germline V gene encodes CDR1 LNHDA and CDR2 SQIVND (reference sequence). The length of the CDR3 is 16 residues. The DNA of the CDR3 is TGTGCCAGTTCACCTTCACAGGTTCCGAACACCGGGGAGCTGTTTTTT. This encodes CASSPSQVPNTGELFF.

The chain has TRBV30 and TRBJ1-2, with D hard to call. This CDR3 spans 15 amino acids. Deletions cut 2 bases from V and 3 bases from J, with 16 bases between. CDR1 and CDR2 from the germline V gene are GTSNPN and SVGIG (reference sequence). The CDR3 DNA reads TGTGCCTGGAGTTCGAGGGCCCCGATTGACTATGGCTACACCTTC. Translation gives CAWSSRAPIDYGYTF. Variable domain in full (rest from reference TRBV30 and TRBJ1-2): SQTIHQWPATLVQPVGSPLSLECTVEGTSNPNLYWYRQAAGRGLQLLFYSVGIGQISSEVPQNLSASRPQDRQFILSSKKLLLSDSGFYLCAWSSRAPIDYGYTFGSGTRLTVV.

The CDR3 protein is CASSLGRQGNSPLHF. CDR3 DNA sequence: TGTGCCAGCAGCTTGGGAAGACAGGGAAATTCACCCCTCCACTTT. The chain combines TRBV5-6 with TRBJ1-6, with 7 positions matching TRBD1. The V segment lost 0 bases and the J segment 7 bases; nucleotides outside the gene matches: 4. The CDR3 loop spans 15 amino acids. CDR1 is SGHDT and CDR2 is YYEEEE in the germline V gene.

This clone was picked up one time. The rearrangement links TRBV6-1 to TRBJ2-7; D gene uncertain. The CDR3 consists of 13 residues. Germline lookup yields CDR1 MNHNS and CDR2 SASEGT. V was pared by 0 bases and J by 3 bases, with 6 bases between. CDR3 bases: TGTGCCAGCAGTGAAGCTGCCAACTACGAGCAGTACTTC. This codes for CASSEAANYEQYF.

The genes are TRBV18 and TRBJ2-7; D may be TRBD1 (6 bases). Trimming removed 1 base at V and 2 bases at J, with 9 bases between. Germline loops: CDR1 KGHSH, CDR2 LQKENI. This CDR3 spans 14 amino acids. The CDR3: CASSPQDSPYEQYF. In nucleotides, the CDR3 is TGTGCCAGCTCACCACAGGACAGTCCCTACGAGCAGTACTTC. The full variable domain, completed using reference TRBV18 and TRBJ2-7, is NAGVMQNPRHLVRRRGQEARLRCSPMKGHSHVYWYRQLPEEGLKFMVYLQKENIIDESGMPKERFSAEFPKEGPSILRIQQVVRGDSAAYFCASSPQDSPYEQYFGPGTRLTVT.

The chain carries TRBV30 and TRBJ1-2; tentatively, D is TRBD1 (6 bases). The germline CDR1 and CDR2 sequences are GTSNPN and SVGIG (reference sequence). The length of the CDR3 is 13 residues. Trimming pared 1 base from V and 6 bases from J, leaving 12 bases between. The CDR3 reads CAWSEQGYDGYTF. In DNA form, the CDR3 reads TGTGCCTGGAGTGAACAGGGTTACGATGGCTACACCTTC.

The chain couples TRBV14 to TRBJ1-2; D unclear. The CDR3 spans 11 residues. The V end lost 6 bases, the J end lost 4 bases, and 6 bases lay between the germline ends. The germline V gene has CDR1 SGHDN and CDR2 FVKESK. CDR3 bases: TGTGCCAGCAGTCCCGGCTATGGCTACACCTTC. Amino acid sequence: CASSPGYGYTF. Together with reference TRBV14 and TRBJ1-2, the CDR3 gives the full variable domain: EAGVTQFPSHSVIEKGQTVTLRCDPISGHDNLYWYRRVMGKEIKFLLHFVKESKQDESGMPNNRFLAERTGGTYSTLKVQPAELEDSGVYFCASSPGYGYTFGSGTRLTVV.

The chain joins TRBV7-2 to TRBJ2-3; D is unclear. This CDR3 is built from 12 residues. Germline V gives CDR1 SGHTA, CDR2 FQGNSA. V lost 1 base, J lost 9 bases, and 8 bases lay in between. The CDR3 spells CASSLVGRTQYF. The CDR3 region has the DNA TGTGCCAGCAGCTTAGTTGGGCGAACGCAGTATTTT.

The table lists this clone with a count of one. The V gene is TRBV5-4, the J gene TRBJ1-1; tentative D call: TRBD1 (5 bases). CDR1 and CDR2 (germline): SGHNT, YYREEE (reference sequence). V lost 1 base and J 0 bases, leaving 10 bases between the germline ends. The CDR3 extends over 15 amino acids. CDR3 protein: CASSLLGTMNTEAFF. Here the CDR3 DNA reads TGTGCCAGCAGCTTGTTGGGGACTATGAACACTGAAGCTTTCTTT.

The chain uses TRBV4-2 and TRBJ2-3; TRBD2 is a possible D gene (7 bases). In germline, CDR1 is LGHNA, CDR2 YNFKEQ. V was clipped by 4 bases and J by 7 bases, with 24 bases between them. The CDR3 has 17 amino acids. CDR3 region: CASSPETGLVPPHTQYF. The CDR3 DNA reads as TGTGCCAGCAGCCCCGAGACAGGACTAGTCCCCCCCCATACGCAGTATTTT.

The rearrangement uses TRBV27 and TRBJ1-1, with D possibly TRBD1 on 6 matching bases. The CDR3 covers 14 residues. V was clipped by 5 bases and J by 8 bases, with 18 bases between them. Germline loops: CDR1 MNHEY, CDR2 SMNVEV (reference sequence). The CDR3: CASSAPPRTAEAFF. CDR3 DNA sequence: TGTGCCAGCAGTGCGCCCCCCCGGACAGCCGAAGCTTTCTTT.

The chain uses TRBV5-1 and TRBJ1-1; no firm D call. With 4 bases removed from V and 4 bases from J, the gap between germline ends came to 8 bases. CDR3 length: 12 amino acids. Per the germline V gene, CDR1 is SGHRS and CDR2 is YFSETQ. The CDR3 coding sequence is TGCGCCAGCAGCCCCGGAGCCACTGAAGCTTTCTTT. Translated, it gives CASSPGATEAFF.

The chain recombines TRBV7-3 with TRBJ2-1; D remains unclear. This CDR3 region has 15 residues. V was pared by 0 bases and J by 8 bases, with 14 bases between. Germline CDR1 and CDR2: SGHTA and FQGTGA. The DNA for the CDR3 is TGTGCCAGCAGCTTAACGGCCCGTGGGCGGCATGAGCAGTTCTTC. Translating it yields CASSLTARGRHEQFF.

The J gene is TRBJ2-5, the V gene TRBV7-2; 7 bases line up with TRBD2. This CDR3 comprises 13 residues. J was trimmed by 7 bases and V by 2 bases; bases with no gene match: 4. The germline gives CDR1 SGHTA, CDR2 FQGNSA. Here the CDR3 DNA reads TGTGCCAGCAGCTTACTTGGGGAGGGGACCCAGTACTTC. Its protein product is CASSLLGEGTQYF.

The rearrangement joins TRBV28 to TRBJ1-6, with D perhaps TRBD1 (6 bases). CDR1 is MDHEN, CDR2 SYDVKM, per germline. CDR3 length: 15 amino acids. Trimming cost V 6 bases and J 2 bases, with 11 bases left between them. The CDR3 loop is CASRPQGTYNSPLHF. Written as DNA, the CDR3 is TGTGCCAGCAGACCACAGGGTACCTATAATTCACCCCTCCACTTT.

The rearrangement uses TRBV6-6 and TRBJ2-7; TRBD2 matches at 12 bases. Trimming cost V 7 bases and J 6 bases; bases outside gene matches: 7. This CDR3 region has 14 residues. CDR1 and CDR2 from the germline V gene are MNHNY and SVGAGI (reference sequence). The CDR3 loop is CASTTSGGLGEQYF. In DNA form, the CDR3 reads TGTGCCAGCACCACTAGCGGGGGGCTCGGCGAGCAGTACTTC.

This clone was seen only once. CDR3 residues: CAAGGTEDLGNQPQHF. The CDR3 nucleotides read TGTGCCGCAGGGGGGACGGAGGATTTGGGCAATCAGCCCCAGCATTTT. V and J are TRBV10-3 and TRBJ1-5; 7 nucleotides agree with TRBD1. Germline V gene data show CDR1 as ENHRY and CDR2 as SYGVKD. CDR3 length equals 16 residues. Trimming took 11 bases from V and 2 from J; bases not matched to a gene: 15.

The rearrangement joins TRBV9 to TRBJ1-1; 7 nucleotides agree with TRBD1. The CDR3 loop spans 15 amino acids. The V segment lost 4 bases and the J segment 0 bases; nucleotides outside the gene matches: 6. Germline lookup yields CDR1 SGDLS and CDR2 YYNGEE. CDR3 bases: TGTGCCAGCAGCAAAAGCGGGACAGTGAACACTGAAGCTTTCTTT. It codes for CASSKSGTVNTEAFF.

The chain couples TRBV6-4 to TRBJ2-5; D gene ambiguous. CDR1 is MRHNA and CDR2 is SNTAGT in the germline V gene. V shed 1 base and J shed 4 bases, with 16 bases lying between them. The CDR3 runs to 16 residues. CDR3 bases: TGTGCCAGCAGTGACTACTCGGCTCTAGGTAGAGAGACCCAGTACTTC. Amino acids: CASSDYSALGRETQYF.

The rearrangement links TRBV6-5 to TRBJ1-3; 9 bases agree with TRBD1. The trim removed 0 bases at V and 4 bases at J, leaving 4 bases unmatched. Germline values: CDR1 MNHEY, CDR2 SVGAGI. CDR3 length: 16 residues. As DNA, the CDR3 is TGTGCCAGCAGTTACTCGATGGGGACAGGGGGAAACACCATATATTTT. It codes for CASSYSMGTGGNTIYF.

The rearrangement joins TRBV5-1 to TRBJ2-6; D might be TRBD1 or TRBD2, each matching 6 bases. V was clipped by 4 bases and J by 2 bases, with 16 bases between them. Germline-derived CDR1 and CDR2 are SGHRS and YFSETQ. This CDR3 contains 17 residues. DNA of the CDR3: TGCGCCAGCAGCCCCGGAGGGGGAAACCCTGGGGCCAACGTCCTGACTTTC. Translating it yields CASSPGGGNPGANVLTF.

The gene calls are TRBV7-9 and TRBJ2-2, with 8 nucleotides matching TRBD1. The V and J ends lost 6 bases and 4 bases, in that order; junction bases with no gene match: 10. CDR3 length equals 16 residues. Per germline, CDR1 SEHNR and CDR2 FQNEAQ (reference sequence). The CDR3 protein is CASRLRQGAITGELFF. In nucleotides, the CDR3 is TGTGCCAGCAGATTAAGGCAGGGGGCGATCACCGGGGAGCTGTTTTTT.

The DNA for the CDR3 is TGCGCCAGCAGTACCGGGACAGAAGAGACCCAGTACTTC. Its protein is CASSTGTEETQYF. The chain carries TRBV10-1 and TRBJ2-5; 7 positions match TRBD1. The J segment lost 3 bases and the V segment lost 5 bases, leaving 3 bases of the junction unmatched. Germline values: CDR1 WNHNN, CDR2 SYGVQD (reference sequence). The CDR3 length is 13 residues.

V usage is TRBV7-8 and J usage is TRBJ2-4; no firm D call. CDR1 is SGHVS and CDR2 is FQNEAQ in the germline V gene. The CDR3 sequence is 17 residues long. Trimming cost V 5 bases and J 1 base, with 18 bases left between them. The CDR3: CASSQGTSGRAKNIQYF. The DNA for the CDR3 is TGTGCCAGCAGCCAAGGCACGTCAGGAAGGGCCAAAAACATTCAGTACTTC.